A selection of T cell receptor beta chains follows, all from one sample in a study of patients and donors after allogeneic stem cell transplantation. TCRdb re-analysed the RT-PCR reads in MiXCR, keeping a single row per CDR3 protein. The sample includes 110,000 or so distinct CDR3 sequences, around 36% seen only once; the top ten take about 27%. Sequenced sample: blood, either unsorted or a sorted T cell fraction (not recorded which). Receptors were obtained from a human donor who was either an allogeneic HSCT recipient or a stem cell or donor lymphocyte infusion donor (not recorded which). It is not recorded whose cells these are; they may come from a transplant donor. The CDR3 runs from the conserved cysteine through the conserved F or W. The D gene is left open where the match is weak. Not all rows give a size; the values are once, few, many and, for expanded clones, a class.

clone_size d_call j_call v_call cdr3_nt cdr3_aa
few TRBD1 TRBJ1-1 TRBV3-1 TGTGCCAGCAGCCAAGGCCTCAGGGGGAAAAGGACTGAAGCTTTCTTT CASSQGLRGKRTEAFF
few TRBD1 TRBJ2-3 TRBV4-3 TGCGCCAGCAGCCAAGGAGGGACAGGTTGGACAGATACGCAGTATTTT CASSQGGTGWTDTQYF
few NA TRBJ2-3 TRBV20-1 TGCAGTGCTGGACGAACAGATACGCAGTATTTT CSAGRTDTQYF
NA NA TRBJ1-2 TRBV5-1 TGCGCCAGCAGCTTGGACACAGTAGGTTATGGCTACACCTTC CASSLDTVGYGYTF
many NA TRBJ1-2 TRBV29-1 TGCAGCGTTGAAGGTGGGGGCGGAAACTATGGCTACACCTTC CSVEGGGGNYGYTF
NA NA TRBJ2-5 TRBV27 TGTGCCAGCAGTTACCTCAACCCGACTAGCCAAGAGACCCAGTACTTC CASSYLNPTSQETQYF
NA TRBD1 TRBJ2-7 TRBV29-1 TGCAGCGTTCTCCGGGACAGGGATTCCTACGAGCAGTACTTC CSVLRDRDSYEQYF
few TRBD2 TRBJ2-1 TRBV7-9 TGTGCCAGCAGCTTAGGGGCCGGAGCGGGAGGGACCTACAATGAGCAGTTCTTC CASSLGAGAGGTYNEQFF
NA TRBD2 TRBJ2-7 TRBV6-2/TRBV6-3 TGTGCCAGCAGCCCTGGGGTAGCGGGAACCTCAACCTACGAGCAGTACTTC CASSPGVAGTSTYEQYF
NA TRBD1 TRBJ2-5 TRBV7-2 TGTGCCAGCAGCCAGGACAGGGGGCTCGAGACCCAGTACTTC CASSQDRGLETQYF
NA NA TRBJ2-4 TRBV24-1 TGTGCCACCAGTGACCCACAGGGAGCCAAAAACATTCAGTACTTC CATSDPQGAKNIQYF
NA NA TRBJ1-6 TRBV12-3/TRBV12-4 TGTGCCAGCAGTCGGCCCGATTTCACCCTCCACTTT CASSRPDFTLHF
NA NA TRBJ1-6 TRBV5-1 TGCGCCAGCACCTCGGGTCAGCACCTCCACTTT CASTSGQHLHF
NA NA TRBJ2-7 TRBV20-1 TGCAGTGCTAGGGGGGCAGCGCCCTACGAGCAGTACTTC CSARGAAPYEQYF
NA NA TRBJ1-1 TRBV12-3/TRBV12-4 TGTGCCAGCAGTCCACAGGAGGGTGCTGAAGCTTTCTTT CASSPQEGAEAFF
few NA TRBJ1-6 TRBV12-3/TRBV12-4 TGTGCCAGCAGTTTACATAGGGATTCACCCCTCCACTTT CASSLHRDSPLHF
NA NA TRBJ1-2 TRBV25-1 TGTGCCAGCAAGGGTTTAGGAGAGGAGGAAGGCTACACCTTC CASKGLGEEEGYTF
NA NA TRBJ2-2 TRBV4-2 TGTGCCAGCAGCCGAGAGACAGGGAACACCGGGGAGCTGTTTTTT CASSRETGNTGELFF
few NA TRBJ1-2 TRBV12-3/TRBV12-4 TGTGCCAGCAGCTCGCTAGGGGGAGCCTATGGCTACACCTTC CASSSLGGAYGYTF
NA NA TRBJ1-2 TRBV7-8 TGTGCCAGCAGGATGGAAAACCAGAACTCCTATGGCTACACCTTC CASRMENQNSYGYTF
many TRBD2 TRBJ2-1 TRBV6-1 TGTGCCAGCACGGGAGCGGGAGGGCTAATATACAATGAGCAGTTCTTC CASTGAGGLIYNEQFF
few NA TRBJ2-3 TRBV7-9 TGTGCCAGCAGCGTATTGACAGCCCGGAGCACAGATACGCAGTATTTT CASSVLTARSTDTQYF
few TRBD2 TRBJ2-3 TRBV10-3 TGTGCCACAACTAGCGGAATCACAGATACGCAGTATTTT CATTSGITDTQYF
NA NA TRBJ1-6 TRBV12-3/TRBV12-4 TGTGCCAGCAGTAGTGATGTGGGGGTTTCACCCCTCCACTTT CASSSDVGVSPLHF
few NA TRBJ2-7 TRBV28 TGTGCCAGCAGTTTTGTCAGTCCCACCGAGCAGTACTTC CASSFVSPTEQYF
NA NA TRBJ2-1 TRBV4-3 TGCGCCAGCAGCCAAGAAGGCCAGGGATACAATGAGCAGTTCTTC CASSQEGQGYNEQFF
many TRBD1 TRBJ1-1 TRBV20-1 TGCAGTGCTAGAGTAGGGGGCAAGACTGAAGCTTTCTTT CSARVGGKTEAFF
few TRBD1 TRBJ2-7 TRBV2 TGTGCCAGCGGAATTGGGACAGGGGAGTACTTC CASGIGTGEYF
NA NA TRBJ2-4 TRBV20-1 TGCAGTGCTAGGGGGGGTACGGGAGCCAAAAACATTCAGTACTTC CSARGGTGAKNIQYF
NA TRBD1 TRBJ2-7 TRBV20-1 TGCAGTGCTAGAATGCGACAGGGGATTCTCGAGCAGTACTTC CSARMRQGILEQYF
NA TRBD2 TRBJ2-7 TRBV6-5 TGTGCCAGCAGGCTAGCGGGAGGGATGGAGCAGTACTTC CASRLAGGMEQYF
NA NA TRBJ2-1 TRBV4-3 TGCGCCAGCAGCCAGCACCTACAGGGCAATGAGCAGTTCTTC CASSQHLQGNEQFF
few NA TRBJ1-2 TRBV12-3/TRBV12-4 TGTGCCAGCAGCCCCTTGGGTGAGGGGACGGGACATGGCTACACCTTC CASSPLGEGTGHGYTF
few NA TRBJ2-2 TRBV7-9 TGTGCCAGCAGCTTAGAAGCCCTACGCACCGGGGAGCTGTTTTTT CASSLEALRTGELFF
NA NA TRBJ2-4 TRBV4-2 TGTGCCAGCAGCCAAGATACAGGAGGAGCCAAAAACATTCAGTACTTC CASSQDTGGAKNIQYF
NA NA TRBJ1-2 TRBV12-3/TRBV12-4 TGTGCCACCAGTTTTGGTTGGCCCTTCTTAGGCTATGGCTACACCTTC CATSFGWPFLGYGYTF
few NA TRBJ1-2 TRBV12-3/TRBV12-4 TGTGCCAGCAGTTCGCGACAAGGGAAAGGCTACACCTTC CASSSRQGKGYTF